This is a list of T cell receptor beta chains from one sample in a study of blood T cells in healthy people across ages. TCRdb recomputed calls from the 5' RACE reads with MiXCR, one row per CDR3 protein. The sample lists over 600,000 distinct CDR3 sequences, 40% to 45% occurring once. The sample consisted of blood. Receptors were obtained from an elderly man in good health. Each CDR3 is given with its conserved first and last residue. Each record gives: CDR3 length, D gene, J gene, V gene, clone size, CDR3 protein, CDR3 DNA. D genes are given only for firm matches. The size of a clone is reported for some rows only, either as once, few or many, or as a class for expanded clones.

CDR3 length: 14; D gene: TRBD2; J gene: TRBJ2-5; V gene: TRBV20-1; clone size: few; CDR3 protein: CSAISGGPPETQYF; CDR3 DNA: TGCAGTGCTATTAGCGGGGGGCCCCCAGAGACCCAGTACTTC
CDR3 length: 16; D gene: .; J gene: TRBJ2-1; V gene: TRBV11-2; clone size: .; CDR3 protein: CASSMTGTRDNNEQFF; CDR3 DNA: TGTGCCAGCAGCATGACCGGGACTCGGGATAACAATGAGCAGTTCTTC
CDR3 length: 14; D gene: .; J gene: TRBJ2-5; V gene: TRBV9; clone size: few; CDR3 protein: CASSEGFLQETQYF; CDR3 DNA: TGTGCCAGCAGCGAGGGGTTCTTACAAGAGACCCAGTACTTC
CDR3 length: 15; D gene: TRBD1; J gene: TRBJ2-7; V gene: TRBV28; clone size: .; CDR3 protein: CASSLLAGGRYEQYF; CDR3 DNA: TGTGCCAGCAGTTTATTGGCAGGGGGCCGCTACGAGCAGTACTTC
CDR3 length: 13; D gene: .; J gene: TRBJ2-5; V gene: TRBV20-1; clone size: .; CDR3 protein: CSARASVVGEQYF; CDR3 DNA: TGCAGTGCTAGGGCTAGCGTGGTCGGGGAGCAGTACTTC
CDR3 length: 16; D gene: .; J gene: TRBJ1-2; V gene: TRBV28; clone size: once; CDR3 protein: CASSLLAPGQGNGYTF; CDR3 DNA: TGTGCCAGCAGCCTGCTGGCTCCGGGGCAGGGCAATGGCTACACCTTC
CDR3 length: 15; D gene: .; J gene: TRBJ1-6; V gene: TRBV28; clone size: few; CDR3 protein: CASRIGQPRDSPLHF; CDR3 DNA: TGTGCCAGCAGGATAGGACAGCCCCGGGATTCACCCCTCCACTTT
CDR3 length: 11; D gene: .; J gene: TRBJ2-1; V gene: TRBV28; clone size: .; CDR3 protein: CASSVVNEQFF; CDR3 DNA: TGTGCCAGCAGTGTAGTTAATGAGCAGTTCTTC
CDR3 length: 15; D gene: .; J gene: TRBJ2-1; V gene: TRBV7-2; clone size: .; CDR3 protein: CASSLRRAPYNEQFF; CDR3 DNA: TGTGCCAGCAGCTTAAGGAGGGCTCCCTATAATGAGCAGTTCTTC
CDR3 length: 12; D gene: .; J gene: TRBJ2-5; V gene: TRBV18; clone size: .; CDR3 protein: CAGSDGGKTQYF; CDR3 DNA: TGTGCCGGCTCAGACGGGGGAAAGACCCAGTACTTC
CDR3 length: 16; D gene: TRBD1; J gene: TRBJ2-5; V gene: TRBV5-5; clone size: once; CDR3 protein: CASSLAPGQGRDERYF; CDR3 DNA: TGTGCCAGCAGCTTGGCACCGGGACAGGGGAGAGACGAGCGGTACTTC
CDR3 length: 15; D gene: TRBD1; J gene: TRBJ1-2; V gene: TRBV4-2; clone size: .; CDR3 protein: CASSRDSQGAYGYTF; CDR3 DNA: TGTGCCAGCAGCCGAGATTCTCAGGGGGCCTATGGCTACACCTTC
CDR3 length: 14; D gene: .; J gene: TRBJ1-5; V gene: TRBV28; clone size: .; CDR3 protein: CASRKNRGNQPQHF; CDR3 DNA: TGTGCCAGCAGGAAAAACAGGGGCAATCAGCCCCAGCATTTT
CDR3 length: 14; D gene: TRBD2; J gene: TRBJ2-1; V gene: TRBV6-4; clone size: few; CDR3 protein: CASSDSGLAYEQFF; CDR3 DNA: TGTGCCAGCAGTGACTCGGGACTAGCGTATGAGCAGTTCTTC
CDR3 length: 12; D gene: .; J gene: TRBJ2-3; V gene: TRBV11-3; clone size: .; CDR3 protein: CASSLRRDTQYF; CDR3 DNA: TGTGCCAGCAGCCTACGTAGGGATACGCAGTATTTT
CDR3 length: 14; D gene: .; J gene: TRBJ2-3; V gene: TRBV7-2; clone size: .; CDR3 protein: CASSLRRMADTQYF; CDR3 DNA: TGTGCCAGCAGCTTACGGCGGATGGCAGATACGCAGTATTTT
CDR3 length: 13; D gene: .; J gene: TRBJ2-5; V gene: TRBV7-6; clone size: .; CDR3 protein: CASSSRAAAEQYF; CDR3 DNA: TGTGCCAGCAGCTCCCGGGCGGCTGCAGAGCAGTACTTC
CDR3 length: 15; D gene: TRBD1; J gene: TRBJ2-1; V gene: TRBV11-2; clone size: few; CDR3 protein: CASSPIRTGGAEQFF; CDR3 DNA: TGTGCCAGCAGCCCTATAAGGACAGGGGGCGCTGAGCAGTTCTTC
CDR3 length: 13; D gene: .; J gene: TRBJ2-3; V gene: TRBV3-1; clone size: .; CDR3 protein: CASSQDGGRTQYF; CDR3 DNA: TGTGCCAGCAGCCAAGATGGGGGTCGTACGCAGTATTTT
CDR3 length: 15; D gene: .; J gene: TRBJ2-7; V gene: TRBV7-2; clone size: .; CDR3 protein: CASSPLRGGSCEQYF; CDR3 DNA: TGTGCCAGCAGCCCCCTCAGAGGCGGCAGCTGCGAGCAGTACTTC
CDR3 length: 16; D gene: TRBD2; J gene: TRBJ2-5; V gene: TRBV4-2; clone size: few; CDR3 protein: CASSPTSGGVQETQYF; CDR3 DNA: TGTGCCAGCAGCCCAACTAGCGGGGGGGTACAAGAGACCCAGTACTTC
CDR3 length: 18; D gene: .; J gene: TRBJ2-5; V gene: TRBV20-1; clone size: .; CDR3 protein: CSASSIRTSTEPQETQYF; CDR3 DNA: TGCAGTGCTAGCTCTATTAGGACAAGTACAGAGCCTCAAGAGACCCAGTACTTC
CDR3 length: 12; D gene: .; J gene: TRBJ2-2; V gene: TRBV20-1; clone size: once; CDR3 protein: CSVGTLAGELFF; CDR3 DNA: TGCAGTGTCGGGACCTTGGCCGGGGAGCTGTTTTTT
CDR3 length: 17; D gene: TRBD2; J gene: TRBJ2-1; V gene: TRBV14; clone size: .; CDR3 protein: CASSQGLAGGLVIVQFF; CDR3 DNA: TGTGCCAGCAGCCAGGGACTAGCGGGAGGTCTTGTGATCGTGCAGTTCTTC
CDR3 length: 17; D gene: TRBD2; J gene: TRBJ2-3; V gene: TRBV5-1; clone size: once; CDR3 protein: CASSLSPSGVITDTQYF; CDR3 DNA: TGCGCCAGCAGCTTGTCGCCTAGCGGGGTAATAACGGATACGCAGTATTTT
CDR3 length: 16; D gene: TRBD2; J gene: TRBJ2-2; V gene: TRBV7-2; clone size: .; CDR3 protein: CASSIFQRGNTGELFF; CDR3 DNA: TGTGCCAGCAGCATTTTCCAGCGGGGGAACACCGGGGAGCTGTTTTTT
CDR3 length: 16; D gene: TRBD2; J gene: TRBJ2-1; V gene: TRBV7-3; clone size: many; CDR3 protein: CASSLTGLALYNEQFF; CDR3 DNA: TGTGCCAGCAGCTTAACGGGACTAGCCTTATACAATGAGCAGTTCTTC
CDR3 length: 16; D gene: .; J gene: TRBJ2-7; V gene: TRBV25-1; clone size: few; CDR3 protein: CASSDEELKGTYEQYF; CDR3 DNA: TGTGCCAGCAGCGACGAGGAATTAAAGGGGACCTACGAGCAGTACTTC
CDR3 length: 16; D gene: TRBD2; J gene: TRBJ2-1; V gene: TRBV6-4; clone size: .; CDR3 protein: CASSVQGLAGGDEQFF; CDR3 DNA: TGTGCCAGCAGTGTTCAGGGACTAGCGGGAGGCGATGAGCAGTTCTTC
CDR3 length: 17; D gene: TRBD2; J gene: TRBJ2-5; V gene: TRBV4-3; clone size: .; CDR3 protein: CASSQEEGRGIYNEQYF; CDR3 DNA: TGCGCCAGCAGCCAAGAGGAAGGGCGGGGGATTTACAATGAGCAGTACTTC
CDR3 length: 17; D gene: TRBD2; J gene: TRBJ2-1; V gene: TRBV7-3; clone size: .; CDR3 protein: CASSLMAQGLAGNDQFF; CDR3 DNA: TGTGCCAGCAGCTTAATGGCCCAAGGACTAGCGGGCAATGATCAGTTCTTC
CDR3 length: 15; D gene: .; J gene: TRBJ2-1; V gene: TRBV20-1; clone size: few; CDR3 protein: CSARGGPNVGNEQFF; CDR3 DNA: TGCAGTGCTAGGGGGGGGCCGAATGTGGGCAATGAGCAGTTCTTC
CDR3 length: 18; D gene: TRBD1; J gene: TRBJ1-5; V gene: TRBV6-2/TRBV6-3; clone size: once; CDR3 protein: CASSYQTGTGITWQPQHF; CDR3 DNA: TGTGCCAGCAGTTACCAAACCGGGACAGGGATAACCTGGCAGCCCCAGCATTTT
CDR3 length: 16; D gene: .; J gene: TRBJ2-7; V gene: TRBV27; clone size: .; CDR3 protein: CASSLTGRAVTYEQYF; CDR3 DNA: TGTGCCAGCAGTTTAACCGGACGAGCGGTAACCTACGAGCAGTACTTC
CDR3 length: 16; D gene: .; J gene: TRBJ2-2; V gene: TRBV6-5; clone size: few; CDR3 protein: CASRSPRQASTGELFF; CDR3 DNA: TGTGCCAGCAGATCCCCCCGACAGGCGAGCACCGGGGAGCTGTTTTTT
CDR3 length: 13; D gene: .; J gene: TRBJ2-5; V gene: TRBV29-1; clone size: .; CDR3 protein: CGGMSHTGETQYF; CDR3 DNA: TGCGGCGGAATGTCGCATACTGGAGAGACCCAGTACTTC
CDR3 length: 14; D gene: .; J gene: TRBJ2-1; V gene: TRBV7-2; clone size: once; CDR3 protein: CASGTVGGADEQFF; CDR3 DNA: TGTGCCAGCGGCACTGTAGGGGGGGCGGATGAGCAGTTCTTC